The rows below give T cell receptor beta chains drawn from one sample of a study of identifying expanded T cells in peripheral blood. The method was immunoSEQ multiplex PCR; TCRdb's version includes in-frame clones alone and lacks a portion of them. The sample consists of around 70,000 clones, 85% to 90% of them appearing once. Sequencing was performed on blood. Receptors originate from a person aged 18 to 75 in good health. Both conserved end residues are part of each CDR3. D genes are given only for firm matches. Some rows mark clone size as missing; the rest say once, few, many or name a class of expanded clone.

TGTGCCAGCAGTTCGGCCGGGACAGGGGATTACGAGCAGTACTTC CASSSAGTGDYEQYF TRBJ2-7 . TRBD1 TRBV2
TGTGCCAGCAGCGCCACGGGACTAGCGGGAGTTAATGAGCAGTTCTTC CASSATGLAGVNEQFF TRBJ2-1 . TRBD2 TRBV9
TGTGCCAGCAGTGACACAGACACCCTCGGGGAGCTGTTTTTT CASSDTDTLGELFF TRBJ2-2 . . TRBV6-4
TGTGCCAGCAGTGACGACGGACTAGCGGGAGTCTATGAGCAGTTCTTC CASSDDGLAGVYEQFF TRBJ2-1 . TRBD2 TRBV6-1
TGTGCCAGCAGTGTCGCAACAGGGCCTTGGGGCTACACCTTC CASSVATGPWGYTF TRBJ1-2 . . TRBV6-1
TGTGCCAGCAGCAAGGGGACCGCGGCACCCTACGAGCAGTACTTC CASSKGTAAPYEQYF TRBJ2-7 . . TRBV6-6
TGTGCCAGCAGCGTAGACCCTCGGGGAGACTATGGCTACACCTTC CASSVDPRGDYGYTF TRBJ1-2 . . TRBV9
TGTGCCAGCAGCATAAAGTTGGGGACTGAAGCTTTCTTT CASSIKLGTEAFF TRBJ1-1 . . TRBV7-9
TGTGCCAGCGGAATCAAGGAGGGCAATCAGCCCCAGCATTTT CASGIKEGNQPQHF TRBJ1-5 . . TRBV5-4
TGTGCCAGCAGCCTGACAGGGTATGAGCAGTTCTTC CASSLTGYEQFF TRBJ2-1 . TRBD1 TRBV7-2
TGTGCCAGCAGCTTAGCCCTAGGGACGGATCAGCCCCAGCATTTT CASSLALGTDQPQHF TRBJ1-5 . . TRBV7-2
TGTGCCTGTGAACGGCAGACGGTTAATTCACCCCTCCACTTT CACERQTVNSPLHF TRBJ1-6 . . TRBV30
TGCGCCAGCAGCTCGGGGACAGGGAACACTGAAGCTTTCTTT CASSSGTGNTEAFF TRBJ1-1 . TRBD1 TRBV5-1
TGTGCCAGCAGCTTAGTGGGTGCCTACGAGCAGTACTTC CASSLVGAYEQYF TRBJ2-7 . . TRBV7-2
TGTGCCAGTGAACCTTCAGGGGATTCTAATGAAAAACTGTTTTTT CASEPSGDSNEKLFF TRBJ1-4 . . TRBV19
TGTGCCAGCAGCGCGCGCTCTAGCGGGGGCACAGATACGCAGTATTTT CASSARSSGGTDTQYF TRBJ2-3 . TRBD2 TRBV9
TGCGCCAGCAGCTCCAAGGGGGGACAGGAAGGATACGAGCAGTACTTC CASSSKGGQEGYEQYF TRBJ2-7 . TRBD1 TRBV5-1
TGTGCCAGCAGCTCCACCGGGACAGAAAACATTCAGTACTTC CASSSTGTENIQYF TRBJ2-4 . TRBD1 TRBV7-9
TGTGCCAGCTCATCGGGATTTGGCTACACCTTC CASSSGFGYTF TRBJ1-2 once . TRBV18
TGTGCCAGCAGTGAAGGGGATCGCACTGAAGCTTTCTTT CASSEGDRTEAFF TRBJ1-1 medium-sized . TRBV6-1
TGTGCCAGCAGGGGACTAGCGGACAACTCCTACGAGCAGTACTTC CASRGLADNSYEQYF TRBJ2-7 . TRBD2 TRBV2
TGTGCCAGCTCACCAGGGAAGGATGGCTACACCTTC CASSPGKDGYTF TRBJ1-2 . . TRBV18
TGCGCCAGCCCCAATCTTAACCATGAGAAGCGGACAGGGGGTAAGGTTGAAGCTTTCTTT CASPNLNHEKRTGGKVEAFF TRBJ1-1 . TRBD1 TRBV4-1
TGTGCCAGCAGCTTGGCCGGACTAGCGGGCACCGGGGAGCTGTTTTTT CASSLAGLAGTGELFF TRBJ2-2 few TRBD2 TRBV5-4
TGTGCCAGCAGCCCGTTAGCGGGAGGGTACCAAGAGACCCAGTACTTC CASSPLAGGYQETQYF TRBJ2-5 . TRBD2 TRBV7-2
TGTGCCAGCAGTGTTGCGCGGGGGGAGGGAGATACGCAGTATTTT CASSVARGEGDTQYF TRBJ2-3 . TRBD2 TRBV2
TGTGCCAGCAGTTCTACCTCGGGACTAACGCAGTATTTT CASSSTSGLTQYF TRBJ2-3 . TRBD2 TRBV27
TGTGCCAGCAGCTTAGGGGGCCTACCCTACGAGCAGTACTTC CASSLGGLPYEQYF TRBJ2-7 . . TRBV7-2
TGCGCCAGCAGGCCAGGGGGCCTCGAAAATGAAAAACTGTTTTTT CASRPGGLENEKLFF TRBJ1-4 . TRBD1 TRBV5-1
TGTGCCAGCAGTGAATGGGGGCACACTGAAGCTTTCTTT CASSEWGHTEAFF TRBJ1-1 . . TRBV6-1
TGTGCCAGCAGCTTTGGGGACGGGGAGAATGAAAAACTGTTTTTT CASSFGDGENEKLFF TRBJ1-4 . . TRBV7-9
TGTGCCATTTTAGACAGTCCTGGGGACACCATATATTTT CAILDSPGDTIYF TRBJ1-3 . . TRBV10-3
TGTGCCAGCAGCCCGTTTATACGGGGGGTTGGAAACACCATATATTTT CASSPFIRGVGNTIYF TRBJ1-3 . . TRBV13
TGTGCCTGGAGTGTATCTGGGTTCCATGGCTACACCTTC CAWSVSGFHGYTF TRBJ1-2 . . TRBV30
TGTGCCAGCAGCTTACAGGGGTTACAAGAGACCCAGTACTTC CASSLQGLQETQYF TRBJ2-5 . . TRBV7-2
TGCAGTGCTAGTGGGGGAGGCGAGCAGTACTTC CSASGGGEQYF TRBJ2-7 . . TRBV20-1
TGTGCCAGCAGTTTGTACTCCGTAGCGGGAGGGCAAGAGACCCAGTACTTC CASSLYSVAGGQETQYF TRBJ2-5 . TRBD2 TRBV28
TGTGCCAGTAGTGTGGGGACAGGGGGCGCAGATACGCAGTATTTT CASSVGTGGADTQYF TRBJ2-3 . TRBD1 TRBV19
TGTGCCAGCAGTGGCCGGGGGGCAATGGAGACCCAGTACTTC CASSGRGAMETQYF TRBJ2-5 . . TRBV6-1
TGTGCCAGCAGCGTAGGCGACACCGGGGAGCTGTTTTTT CASSVGDTGELFF TRBJ2-2 . . TRBV9
TGTGCCAGCAGCCGAAACACCGGGGAGCTGTTTTTT CASSRNTGELFF TRBJ2-2 . . TRBV7-2
TGCGCCAGCAGCCAGGGAGCGGGGGCCTACGAGCAGTACTTC CASSQGAGAYEQYF TRBJ2-7 . TRBD2 TRBV4-3
TGCAGTGGAAGATTTGGAAACACCATATATTTT CSGRFGNTIYF TRBJ1-3 . . TRBV20-1
TGTGCCAGTAGTCCGTCAGGGGAACACGGTGAAAAACTGTTTTTT CASSPSGEHGEKLFF TRBJ1-4 . . TRBV19
TGTGCCAGCAGTAGGGCAGGGGACTCCTACGAGCAGTACTTC CASSRAGDSYEQYF TRBJ2-7 once . TRBV27
TGTGCCAGTAGTATGGGGGGAATGATTAATCAGCCCCAGCATTTT CASSMGGMINQPQHF TRBJ1-5 . . TRBV19
TGTGCCAGCAGCTGGGGGGGACTAGCCGTAGGGGAGCAGTTCTTC CASSWGGLAVGEQFF TRBJ2-1 . TRBD2 TRBV7-2
TGTGCCAGCAGCTTAGACCCTAGGGAGACCCAGTACTTC CASSLDPRETQYF TRBJ2-5 . . TRBV7-2
TGTGCCAGCAGCTTGAGGGGAGGGCCGGGGGGAGAGACCCAGTACTTC CASSLRGGPGGETQYF TRBJ2-5 . TRBD2 TRBV7-2
TGTGCCAGCAGTCTAGCTGGCAGGGTGTTAGAGACCCAGTACTTC CASSLAGRVLETQYF TRBJ2-5 . . TRBV7-2